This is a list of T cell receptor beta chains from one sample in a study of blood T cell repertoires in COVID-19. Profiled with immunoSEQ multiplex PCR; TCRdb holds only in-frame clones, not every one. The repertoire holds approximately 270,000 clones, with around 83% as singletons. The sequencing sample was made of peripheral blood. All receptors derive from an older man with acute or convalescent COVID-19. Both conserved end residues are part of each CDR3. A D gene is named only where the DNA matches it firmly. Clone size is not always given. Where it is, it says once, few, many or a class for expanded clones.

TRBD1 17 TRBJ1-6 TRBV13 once CASSAQGANPYNSPLHF TGTGCCAGCAGCGCCCAGGGGGCGAACCCCTATAATTCACCCCTCCACTTT
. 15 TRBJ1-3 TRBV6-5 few CASREGPGSGNTIYF TGTGCCAGCAGGGAGGGGCCAGGCTCTGGAAACACCATATATTTT
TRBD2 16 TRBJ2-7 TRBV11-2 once CASSTRTSGGYYEQYF TGTGCCAGCAGCACAAGGACTAGCGGGGGGTACTACGAGCAGTACTTC
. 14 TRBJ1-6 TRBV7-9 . CASSPGHLLYPLHF TGTGCCAGCAGTCCGGGACATCTTCTTTATCCCCTCCACTTT
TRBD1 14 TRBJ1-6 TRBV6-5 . CASSSRQGNSPLHF TGTGCCAGCAGTTCGAGACAGGGGAATTCACCCCTCCACTTT
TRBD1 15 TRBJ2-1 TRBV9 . CASSVGQGAYNEQFF TGTGCCAGCAGCGTAGGGCAGGGGGCCTACAATGAGCAGTTCTTC
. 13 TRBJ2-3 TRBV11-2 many CASSSRIGTPQYF TGTGCCAGCAGCTCCCGGATAGGGACACCGCAGTATTTT
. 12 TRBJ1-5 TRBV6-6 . CATEFGNQPQHF TGTGCCACGGAGTTTGGCAATCAGCCCCAGCATTTT
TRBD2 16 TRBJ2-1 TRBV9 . CASSVGLAGAYNEQFF TGTGCCAGCAGCGTAGGACTAGCGGGGGCCTACAATGAGCAGTTCTTC
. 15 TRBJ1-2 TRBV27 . CASHAGGSFIYGYTF TGTGCCAGCCATGCGGGGGGCAGTTTTATCTATGGCTACACCTTC
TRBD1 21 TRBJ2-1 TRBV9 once CASSPRQGARAGEGFYNEQFF TGTGCCAGCAGCCCCAGACAGGGGGCGAGGGCGGGAGAGGGGTTTTACAATGAGCAGTTCTTC
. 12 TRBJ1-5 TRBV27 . CASRSSNQPQHF TGTGCCAGCAGGAGTAGCAATCAGCCCCAGCATTTT
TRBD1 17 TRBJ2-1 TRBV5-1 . CASSPKSRGSSYNEQFF TGCGCCAGCAGCCCCAAGAGCAGGGGGTCGTCCTACAATGAGCAGTTCTTC
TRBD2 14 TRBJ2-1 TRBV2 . CASSAGREYNEQFF TGTGCCAGCAGTGCCGGGCGGGAGTACAATGAGCAGTTCTTC
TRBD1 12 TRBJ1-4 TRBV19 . CASSPGTGKLFF TGTGCCAGTAGCCCCGGGACAGGGAAGCTGTTTTTT
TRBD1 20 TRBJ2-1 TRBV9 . CASSVGFGTGEFPVDNEQFF TGTGCCAGCAGCGTAGGATTCGGGACAGGGGAATTTCCAGTCGACAATGAGCAGTTCTTC
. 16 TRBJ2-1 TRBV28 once CASSFGSANSYNEQFF TGTGCCAGCAGTTTCGGGTCAGCCAATTCCTACAATGAGCAGTTCTTC
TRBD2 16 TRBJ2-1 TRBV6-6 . CASSYEGLAGGGEQFF TGTGCCAGCAGTTACGAGGGACTAGCGGGAGGAGGTGAGCAGTTCTTC
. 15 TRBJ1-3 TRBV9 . CASSVDGVPGNTIYF TGTGCCAGCAGCGTAGACGGGGTTCCTGGAAACACCATATATTTT
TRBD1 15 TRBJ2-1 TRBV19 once CASSATGQGANEQFF TGTGCCAGTAGTGCCACGGGACAGGGGGCGAATGAGCAGTTCTTC
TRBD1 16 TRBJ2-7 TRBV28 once CASSYITGTGTYEQYF TGTGCCAGCAGTTACATAACCGGGACAGGGACCTACGAGCAGTACTTC
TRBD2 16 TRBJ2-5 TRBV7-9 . CASSRRGRGGAETQYF TGTGCCAGCAGTCGTAGGGGTCGGGGGGGGGCGGAGACCCAGTACTTC
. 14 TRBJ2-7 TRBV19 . CASSMRQSSYEQYF TGTGCCAGTAGTATGAGGCAGAGCTCCTACGAGCAGTACTTC
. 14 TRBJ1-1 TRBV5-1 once CASSLAGGDTEAFF TGCGCCAGCAGCTTGGCGGGGGGTGACACTGAAGCTTTCTTT
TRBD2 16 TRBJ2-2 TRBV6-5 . CASSFRLARRTGELFF TGTGCCAGCAGTTTCCGACTAGCGAGGAGGACCGGGGAGCTGTTTTTT
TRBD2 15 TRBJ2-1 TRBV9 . CASGQAGGTYNEQFF TGTGCCAGCGGTCAAGCGGGAGGGACCTACAATGAGCAGTTCTTC
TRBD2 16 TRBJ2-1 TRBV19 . CASSIRASGGSNEQFF TGTGCCAGTAGTATTCGGGCTAGCGGGGGGAGCAATGAGCAGTTCTTC
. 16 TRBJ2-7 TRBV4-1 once CASSHAGQKFSYEQYF TGCGCCAGCAGCCATGCGGGACAGAAATTCTCCTACGAGCAGTACTTC
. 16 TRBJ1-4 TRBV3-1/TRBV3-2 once CASSQEYGRGNEKLFF TGTGCCAGCAGCCAAGAGTACGGCAGGGGTAATGAAAAACTGTTTTTT
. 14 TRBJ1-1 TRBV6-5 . CASSPRYLNTEAFF TGTGCCAGCAGTCCGAGATATCTGAACACTGAAGCTTTCTTT
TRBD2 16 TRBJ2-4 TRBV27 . CASSLVASGRGKNQYF TGTGCCAGCAGTTTAGTGGCCTCGGGGCGGGGGAAGAATCAGTACTTC
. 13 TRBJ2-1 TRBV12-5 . CASGQPQGHEQFF TGTGCTAGTGGTCAACCTCAGGGTCATGAGCAGTTCTTC
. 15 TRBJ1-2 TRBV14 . CASSQDNRVNYGYTF TGTGCCAGCAGCCAAGACAACAGAGTGAACTATGGCTACACCTTC
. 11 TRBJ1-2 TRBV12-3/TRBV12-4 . CAARGYYGYTF TGTGCCGCCCGGGGGTACTATGGCTACACCTTC
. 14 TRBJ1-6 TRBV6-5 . CASGASTGNSPLHF TGTGCCAGCGGCGCTTCTACGGGGAATTCACCCCTCCACTTT
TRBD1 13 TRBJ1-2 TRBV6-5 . CASSSGTGRGYTF TGTGCCAGCAGCTCTGGGACAGGGAGAGGCTACACCTTC